This T cell receptor beta chain was obtained from a study of patients and donors after allogeneic stem cell transplantation (TCRdb year 2020). The table lists this clonotype with a few counts. The antigen this receptor binds is unknown. No clone much larger than this one lies a single base away; base qualities are absent. After removal of 3 bases from V and 2 bases from J, the junction retains 6 bases not matched to a gene. From its cysteine to its phenylalanine, the CDR3 spans 16 amino acids. Only the CDR3 part of the read is kept: 48 bases, read in frame from the first base. Taken from the germline V gene, the CDR1 and CDR2 loops are SGDLS and YYNGEE. Library method: RT-PCR. Sequencing used a NextSeq 550. TCRdb reprocessing: public reads trimmed at Q25 with fastp, clones called with MiXCR, in-frame beta chains kept. CDR3 protein sequences are deduplicated, and each keeps its most common genes and DNA. The sample data list more than 850,000 distinct CDR3 sequences, and under 20% of these were observed just once. The ten largest clonotypes hold approximately 5.9% of the sample.

This sequence was found in a human donor who was either an allogeneic HSCT recipient or a stem cell or donor lymphocyte infusion donor (not recorded which). It is not recorded whose cells these are; they may come from a transplant donor. Sequenced: blood, either unsorted or a sorted T cell fraction (not recorded which). The chain couples TRBV9 to TRBJ2-5; the central 11 bases match TRBD2. The CDR3 here reads CASSGGVAGGQETQYF. Here is the DNA: TGTGCCAGCAGCGGCGGGGTAGCGGGGGGGCAAGAGACCCAGTACTTC. The CDR3 plus the reference TRBV9 and TRBJ2-5 genes for the other parts give the full variable domain: DSGVTQTPKHLITATGQRVTLRCSPRSGDLSVYWYQQSLDQGLQFLIQYYNGEERAKGNILERFSAQQFPDLHSELNLSSLELGDSALYFCASSGGVAGGQETQYFGPGTRLLVL.